The entry below gives a single T cell receptor (beta chain) sequence along with its context. V lost 5 bases and J lost 3, with 13 bases in between. The CDR3 consists of 14 residues. The germline V gene encodes CDR1 SQVTM and CDR2 ANQGSEA. The sample originates from a study of blood T cell repertoires in COVID-19. For the study at large: Collection of acute and convalescent COVID-19 samples took place in the United States, Italy and Spain. In each case, the material was cDNA or gDNA derived from T cells, B-cell-depleted T cells, or PBMCs.

In the source study's methods: Estimates of nucleated cell counts were drawn from the amplification of reference gene primers. The data were produced by immunoSEQ multiplex PCR, yet TCRdb's version contains in-frame clones alone and is incomplete. V, J and clone size are those of that table, while D and trimming were read from the DNA. The data show roughly 170,000 clones, about nine tenths seen once. This sequence joins TRBV29-1 and TRBJ1-4; D remains unclear. This TCR came from a man between 65 and 85 years old with active or convalescent COVID-19. Sequenced input: peripheral blood. The CDR3 DNA follows: TGCAGCGTTACGGGAAGGAGTGCTAATGAAAAACTGTTTTTT. Translating gives CSVTGRSANEKLFF.